This T cell receptor beta chain was profiled in a study of metastatic and nonmetastatic thyroid tumors (dated by TCRdb to 2020 to 2022). Some background on the complete study: Repertoires were compared across peripheral blood and tumor or nodule tissue samples from malignant and benign thyroid patients. The paper's findings and limits, for the study overall: In both blood and tumor samples, TCR beta diversity was reported to be significantly higher in malignant tumors than in benign nodules.

This clone was detected ten times or more. Its binding antigen is unknown. No clone much larger than this one lies a single base away; base qualities are absent. The library was made by PCR. TCRdb shows the sequencer as Illumina HiSeq 4000. High-throughput sequencing was used to profile the TCR beta-chain CDR3 region of every patient. In the authors' own workflow: A classifier to discriminate distant-metastatic papillary thyroid cancer patients was built from CDR3 differences across clinicopathological groups. The Shannon index was used to measure repertoire diversity, and the Morisita-Horn index was used to measure how similar tumor and blood repertoires were. In TCRdb, the public reads were trimmed at Q25 with fastp and aligned with MiXCR, with productive beta chains retained. The V and J calls and clone size are TCRdb's, not the authors'. Within this sample are about 32,000 clones, with 20% to 25% of them counted one time only. Of the sample, more than 8% is held by the ten largest clones.

The germline V gene encodes CDR1 SGHRS and CDR2 YFSETQ. Relative to germline, V is 3 bases shorter and J is 0 bases shorter, with 12 bases between their ends. Its CDR3 holds 15 amino acids, cysteine through phenylalanine. CDR3 DNA only is kept here, 45 bases in frame from base 1. None of the patients had been given any treatment before thyroid surgery. The study retrospectively analysed patient clinical samples collected from about 2012 to 2019 using T-cell receptor beta sequencing. Sequenced material: blood. This sequence was found in a female donor with papillary thyroid cancer or a benign thyroid nodule (not recorded which). Some clones in this sample may be carry-over from other donors' samples. The chain links TRBV5-1 with TRBJ1-1; the D gene is perhaps TRBD1, on 5 matching bases. The bases read TGCGCCAGCAGCTCTACGACGGGGGTGAACACTGAAGCTTTCTTT. It encodes CASSSTTGVNTEAFF.